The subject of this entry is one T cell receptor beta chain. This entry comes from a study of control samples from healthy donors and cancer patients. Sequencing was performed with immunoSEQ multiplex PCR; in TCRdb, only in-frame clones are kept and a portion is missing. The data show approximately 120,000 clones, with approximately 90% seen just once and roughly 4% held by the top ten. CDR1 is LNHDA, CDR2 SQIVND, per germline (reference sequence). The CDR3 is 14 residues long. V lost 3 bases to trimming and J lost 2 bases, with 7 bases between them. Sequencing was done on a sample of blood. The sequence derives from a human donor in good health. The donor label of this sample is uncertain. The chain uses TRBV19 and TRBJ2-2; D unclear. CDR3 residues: CASSILVNTGELFF. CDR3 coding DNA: TGTGCCAGTAGTATCCTAGTAAACACCGGGGAGCTGTTTTTT.